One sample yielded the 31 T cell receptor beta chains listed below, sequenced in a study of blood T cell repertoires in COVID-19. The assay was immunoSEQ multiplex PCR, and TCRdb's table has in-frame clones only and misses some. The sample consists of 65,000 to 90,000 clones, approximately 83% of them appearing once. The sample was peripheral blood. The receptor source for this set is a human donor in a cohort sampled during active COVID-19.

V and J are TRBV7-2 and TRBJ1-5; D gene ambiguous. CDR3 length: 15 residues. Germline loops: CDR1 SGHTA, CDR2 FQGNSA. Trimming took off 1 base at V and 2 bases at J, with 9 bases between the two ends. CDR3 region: CASSLEVGRNQPQHF. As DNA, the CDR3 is TGTGCCAGCAGCTTAGAAGTGGGCCGCAATCAGCCCCAGCATTTT.

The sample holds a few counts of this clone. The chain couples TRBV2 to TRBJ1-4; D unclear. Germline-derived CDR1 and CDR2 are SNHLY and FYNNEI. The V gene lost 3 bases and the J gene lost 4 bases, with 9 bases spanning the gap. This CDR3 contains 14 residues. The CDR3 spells CASSENRHNEKLFF. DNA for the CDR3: TGTGCCAGCAGTGAGAACAGACATAATGAAAAACTGTTTTTT.

CDR3 residues: CATNLTGPNSNQPQHF. In DNA, the CDR3 is TGTGCCACCAACTTAACAGGACCCAATAGCAATCAGCCCCAGCATTTT. The chain joins TRBV24-1 to TRBJ1-5, with D tentatively TRBD1 (5 bases). Trimming left V 8 bases short and J 0 bases short, with 16 bases between. The CDR3 is 16 amino acids. Germline V gives CDR1 KGHDR, CDR2 SFDVKD.

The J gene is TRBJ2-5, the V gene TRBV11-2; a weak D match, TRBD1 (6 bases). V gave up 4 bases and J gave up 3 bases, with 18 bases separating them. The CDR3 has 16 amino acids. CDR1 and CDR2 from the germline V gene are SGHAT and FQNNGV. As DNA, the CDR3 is TGTGCCAGCAGCTACCTCTTGGACAGTCAAAAAGAGACCCAGTACTTC. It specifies CASSYLLDSQKETQYF.

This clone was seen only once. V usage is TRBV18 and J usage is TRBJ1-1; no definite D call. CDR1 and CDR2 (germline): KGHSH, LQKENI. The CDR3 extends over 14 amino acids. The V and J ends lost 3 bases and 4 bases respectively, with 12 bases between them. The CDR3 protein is CASSPPAGITEAFF. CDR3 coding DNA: TGTGCCAGCTCACCTCCCGCAGGAATCACTGAAGCTTTCTTT.

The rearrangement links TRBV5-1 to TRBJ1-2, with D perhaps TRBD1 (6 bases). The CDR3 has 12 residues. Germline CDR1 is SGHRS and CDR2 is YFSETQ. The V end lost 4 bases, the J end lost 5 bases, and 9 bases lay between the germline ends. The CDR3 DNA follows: TGCGCCAGCAGCCCACAGGGATATGGCTACACCTTC. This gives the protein CASSPQGYGYTF.

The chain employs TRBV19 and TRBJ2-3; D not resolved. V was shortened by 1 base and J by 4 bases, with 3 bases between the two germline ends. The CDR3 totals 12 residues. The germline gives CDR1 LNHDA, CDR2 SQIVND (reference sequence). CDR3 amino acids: CASSIAADTQYF. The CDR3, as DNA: TGTGCCAGTAGTATAGCTGCAGATACGCAGTATTTT. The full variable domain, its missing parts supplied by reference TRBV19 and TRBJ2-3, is DGGITQSPKYLFRKEGQNVTLSCEQNLNHDAMYWYRQDPGQGLRLIYYSQIVNDFQKGDIAEGYSVSREKKESFPLTVTSAQKNPTAFYLCASSIAADTQYFGPGTRLTVL.

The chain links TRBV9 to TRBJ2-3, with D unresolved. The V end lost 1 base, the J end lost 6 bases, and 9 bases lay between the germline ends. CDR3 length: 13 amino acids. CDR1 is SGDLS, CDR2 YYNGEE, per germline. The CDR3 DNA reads TGTGCCAGCAGCGTATTAACAACGGATACGCAGTATTTT. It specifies CASSVLTTDTQYF.

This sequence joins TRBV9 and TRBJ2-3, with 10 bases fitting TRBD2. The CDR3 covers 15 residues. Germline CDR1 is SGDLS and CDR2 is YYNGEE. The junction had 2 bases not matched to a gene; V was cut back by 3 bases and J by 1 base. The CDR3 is CASSGGTSGTDTQYF. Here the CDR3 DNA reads TGTGCCAGCAGCGGCGGGACTAGCGGCACAGATACGCAGTATTTT.

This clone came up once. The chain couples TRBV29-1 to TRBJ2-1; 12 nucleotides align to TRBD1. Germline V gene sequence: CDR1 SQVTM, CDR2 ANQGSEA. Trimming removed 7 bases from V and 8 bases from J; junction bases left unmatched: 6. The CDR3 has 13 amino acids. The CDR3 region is CSAGTGGLYEQFF. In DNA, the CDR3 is TGCAGCGCCGGGACAGGGGGCCTCTATGAGCAGTTCTTC.

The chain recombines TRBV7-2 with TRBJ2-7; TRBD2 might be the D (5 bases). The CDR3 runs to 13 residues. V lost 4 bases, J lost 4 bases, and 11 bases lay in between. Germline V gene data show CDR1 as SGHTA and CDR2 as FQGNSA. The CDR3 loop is CASSSVVAYEQYF. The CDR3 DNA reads TGTGCCAGCAGCTCTGTGGTAGCGTACGAGCAGTACTTC.

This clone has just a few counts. CDR3 nucleotides: TGCGCCAGCAGCCCAACCGGGAATCCTTTTCGTTACGAGCAGTACTTC. Translated, it gives CASSPTGNPFRYEQYF. The rearrangement uses TRBV5-1 and TRBJ2-7, with D perhaps TRBD2 (5 bases). Germline CDR1 SGHRS, CDR2 YFSETQ. This CDR3 has 16 amino acids. V dropped 4 bases and J dropped 4 bases, with 21 bases sitting between them.

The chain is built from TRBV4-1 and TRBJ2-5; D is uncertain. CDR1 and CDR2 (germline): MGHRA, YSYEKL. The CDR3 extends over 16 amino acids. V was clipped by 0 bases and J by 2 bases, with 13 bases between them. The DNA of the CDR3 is TGCGCCAGCAGCCAAGACGGTACGTTAGTGCAAGAGACCCAGTACTTC. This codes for CASSQDGTLVQETQYF.

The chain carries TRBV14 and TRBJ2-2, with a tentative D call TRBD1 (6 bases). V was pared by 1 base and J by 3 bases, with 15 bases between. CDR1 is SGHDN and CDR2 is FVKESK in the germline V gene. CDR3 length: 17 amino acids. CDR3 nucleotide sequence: TGTGCCAGCAGCCAAGGGTGGGCAGGGGCCTACACCGGGGAGCTGTTTTTT. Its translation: CASSQGWAGAYTGELFF.

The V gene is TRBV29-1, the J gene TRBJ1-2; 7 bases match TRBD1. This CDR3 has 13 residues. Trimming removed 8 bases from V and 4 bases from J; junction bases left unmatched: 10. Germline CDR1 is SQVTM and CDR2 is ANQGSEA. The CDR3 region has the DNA TGCAGCATACCTCGACAGGGATCCTATGGCTACACCTTC. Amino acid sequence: CSIPRQGSYGYTF.

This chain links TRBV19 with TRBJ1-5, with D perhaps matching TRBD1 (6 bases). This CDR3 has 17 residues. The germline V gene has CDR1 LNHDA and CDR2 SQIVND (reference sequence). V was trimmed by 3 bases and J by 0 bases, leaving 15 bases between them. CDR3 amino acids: CASSIEQGTHSNQPQHF. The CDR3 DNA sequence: TGTGCCAGTAGTATCGAACAGGGCACCCATAGCAATCAGCCCCAGCATTTT.

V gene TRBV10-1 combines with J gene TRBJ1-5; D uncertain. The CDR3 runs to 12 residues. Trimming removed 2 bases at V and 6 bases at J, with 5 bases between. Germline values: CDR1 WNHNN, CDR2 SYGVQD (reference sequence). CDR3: CASSETGQPQHF. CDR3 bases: TGCGCCAGCAGTGAGACGGGTCAGCCCCAGCATTTT.

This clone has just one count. Here the CDR3 DNA reads TGTGCCAGCAGCCAAACCTACGAGCAGTACTTC. Protein sequence: CASSQTYEQYF. This chain joins TRBV27 and TRBJ2-7; D is ambiguous. Trimming left V 6 bases short and J 2 bases short, with 5 bases between. Germline CDR1 reads MNHEY; CDR2 reads SMNVEV (reference sequence). CDR3 size: 11 residues.

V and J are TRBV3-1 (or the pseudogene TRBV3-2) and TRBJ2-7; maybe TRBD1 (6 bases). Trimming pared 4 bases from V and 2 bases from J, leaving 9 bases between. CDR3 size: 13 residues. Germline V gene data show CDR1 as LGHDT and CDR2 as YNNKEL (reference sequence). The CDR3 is CASSPGQTYEQYF. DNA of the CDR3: TGTGCCAGCAGCCCCGGACAGACCTACGAGCAGTACTTC.

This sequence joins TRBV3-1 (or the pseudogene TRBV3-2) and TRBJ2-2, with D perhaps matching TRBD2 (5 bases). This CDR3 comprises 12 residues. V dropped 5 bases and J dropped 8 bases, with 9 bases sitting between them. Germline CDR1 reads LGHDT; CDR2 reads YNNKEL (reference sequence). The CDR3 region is CASSWTEGELFF. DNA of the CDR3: TGTGCCAGCAGCTGGACTGAGGGGGAGCTGTTTTTT.

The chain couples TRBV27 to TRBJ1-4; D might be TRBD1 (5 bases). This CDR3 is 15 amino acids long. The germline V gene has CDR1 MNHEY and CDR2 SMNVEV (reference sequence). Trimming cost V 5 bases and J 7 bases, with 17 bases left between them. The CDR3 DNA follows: TGTGCCAGCAGTCCCAGACGGGGCGGGAGTGAAAAACTGTTTTTT. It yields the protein CASSPRRGGSEKLFF.

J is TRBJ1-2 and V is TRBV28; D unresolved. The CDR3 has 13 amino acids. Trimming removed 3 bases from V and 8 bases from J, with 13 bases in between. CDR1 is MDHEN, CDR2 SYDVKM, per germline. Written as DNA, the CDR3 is TGTGCCAGCAGTTTTGAGGGCTTAGGAGGCTACACCTTC. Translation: CASSFEGLGGYTF.

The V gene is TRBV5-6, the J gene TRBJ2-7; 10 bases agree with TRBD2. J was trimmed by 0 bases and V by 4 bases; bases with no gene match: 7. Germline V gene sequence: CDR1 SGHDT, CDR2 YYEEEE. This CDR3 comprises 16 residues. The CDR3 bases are TGTGCCAGCAGCCCCGAAAGGACTAGCGGCTCCTACGAGCAGTACTTC. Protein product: CASSPERTSGSYEQYF.

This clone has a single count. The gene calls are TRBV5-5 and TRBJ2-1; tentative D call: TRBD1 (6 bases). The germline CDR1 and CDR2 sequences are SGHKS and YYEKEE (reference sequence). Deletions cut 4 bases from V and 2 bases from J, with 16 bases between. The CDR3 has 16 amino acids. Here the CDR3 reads CASSPRTVQPYNEQFF. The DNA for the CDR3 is TGTGCCAGCAGCCCGAGGACAGTCCAACCCTACAATGAGCAGTTCTTC.

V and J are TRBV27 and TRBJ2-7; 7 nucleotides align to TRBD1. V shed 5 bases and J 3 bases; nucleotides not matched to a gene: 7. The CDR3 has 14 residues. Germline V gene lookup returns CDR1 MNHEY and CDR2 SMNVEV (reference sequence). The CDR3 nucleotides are TGTGCCAGCAGTCTGACAGGGAATTTCTACGAGCAGTACTTC. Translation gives CASSLTGNFYEQYF.

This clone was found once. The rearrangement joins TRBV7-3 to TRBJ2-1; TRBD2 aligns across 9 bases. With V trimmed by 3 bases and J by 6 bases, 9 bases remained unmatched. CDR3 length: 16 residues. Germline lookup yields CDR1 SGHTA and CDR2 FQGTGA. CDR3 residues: CASSLRASGVGNEQFF. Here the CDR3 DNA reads TGTGCCAGCAGCTTGCGGGCTAGCGGGGTGGGCAATGAGCAGTTCTTC.

CDR3 sequence reads: CASSYFPRARGLGYTF. The CDR3 coding sequence is TGTGCCAGCAGTTACTTCCCCCGAGCTCGCGGCCTAGGCTACACCTTC. This chain connects TRBV6-5 to TRBJ1-2; no definite D call. V lost 1 base and J 8 bases, leaving 20 bases between the germline ends. This CDR3 region has 16 residues. Germline CDR1 is MNHEY and CDR2 is SVGAGI.

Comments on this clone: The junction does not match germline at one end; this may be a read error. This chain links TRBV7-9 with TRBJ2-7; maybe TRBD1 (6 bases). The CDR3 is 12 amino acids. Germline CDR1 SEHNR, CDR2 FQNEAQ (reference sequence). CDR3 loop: CASSPQVGAGHF. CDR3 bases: TGTGCCAGCAGCCCTCAGGTGGGGGCCGGACACTTC. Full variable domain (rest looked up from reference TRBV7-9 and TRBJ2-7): DTGVSQNPRHKITKRGQNVTFRCDPISEHNRLYWYRQTLGQGPEFLTYFQNEAQLEKSRLLSDRFSAERPKGSFSTLEIQRTEQGDSAMYLCASSPQVGAGHFGPGTRLTVT.

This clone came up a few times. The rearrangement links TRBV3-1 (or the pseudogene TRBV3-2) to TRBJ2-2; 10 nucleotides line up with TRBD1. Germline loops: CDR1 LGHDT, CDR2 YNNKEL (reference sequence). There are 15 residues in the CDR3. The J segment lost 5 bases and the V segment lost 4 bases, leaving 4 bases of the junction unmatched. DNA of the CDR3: TGTGCCAGCAGCCGGACAGGGGGAAGGACCGGGGAGCTGTTTTTT. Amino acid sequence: CASSRTGGRTGELFF.

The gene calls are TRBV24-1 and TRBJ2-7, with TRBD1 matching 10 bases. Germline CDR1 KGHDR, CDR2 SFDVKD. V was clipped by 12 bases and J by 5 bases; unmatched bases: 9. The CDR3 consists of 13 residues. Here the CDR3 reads CAAPGQGFHEQYF. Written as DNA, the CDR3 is TGTGCCGCACCGGGACAGGGGTTCCACGAGCAGTACTTC.

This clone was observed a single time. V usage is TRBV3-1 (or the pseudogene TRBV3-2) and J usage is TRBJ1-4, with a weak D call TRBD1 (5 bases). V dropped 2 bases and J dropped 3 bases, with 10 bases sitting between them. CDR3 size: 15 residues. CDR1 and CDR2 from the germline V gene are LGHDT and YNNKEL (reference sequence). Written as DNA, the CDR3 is TGTGCCAGCAGCCAACAGGGAAGGGCTAATGAAAAACTGTTTTTT. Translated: CASSQQGRANEKLFF.